The 26 T cell receptor beta chains below come from one sample, sequenced in a study of T-cell reconstitution after alpha-beta-depleted transplantation in children. Preparation of the TCRbeta library was carried out with unique molecular identifiers. TCRdb redid the calling of the PCR reads with MiXCR, one entry per CDR3 protein. The top ten hold about 5% of the sample, which has a few hundred thousand distinct CDR3 sequences, about a tenth seen once. The sample here was PBMCs from the stem cell graft donor, taken from the stem cell graft. The origin of the receptors is a human donor who donated a stem cell graft to a child with acute myeloid leukemia.

About this clonotype: A read error may produce the germline difference seen at one junction end. The J gene is TRBJ2-7, the V gene TRBV7-3; D remains ambiguous. The CDR3 is made up of 13 amino acids. CDR1 and CDR2 from the germline V gene are SGHTA and FQGTGA. CDR3 nucleotide sequence: TGTACCAGCAGCCCAAAGGACGGCTACGAGCAGTACTTC. This translates into CTSSPKDGYEQYF.

This clonotype was counted a few times. This rearrangement joins TRBV4-1 to TRBJ2-1; the match to TRBD2 covers 8 bases. Trimming took 1 base from V and 0 from J; bases not matched to a gene: 2. CDR1 is MGHRA and CDR2 is YSYEKL in the germline V gene. The CDR3 spans 16 residues. CDR3 DNA sequence: TGCGCCAGCAGCCAAGTAGCGGGGCTCTCCTACAATGAGCAGTTCTTC. Translation gives CASSQVAGLSYNEQFF.

Only a few counts were recorded for this clonotype. The V and J genes are TRBV18 and TRBJ2-5, with 8 bases matching TRBD1. The length of the CDR3 is 15 residues. V lost 6 bases, J lost 2 bases, and 8 bases stayed unmatched. Germline values: CDR1 KGHSH, CDR2 LQKENI. The CDR3: CASSLNGQGQETQYF. DNA for the CDR3: TGTGCCAGCTCGCTGAATGGACAGGGACAAGAGACCCAGTACTTC. Using reference TRBV18 and TRBJ2-5 for the parts outside the CDR3, the full variable domain is NAGVMQNPRHLVRRRGQEARLRCSPMKGHSHVYWYRQLPEEGLKFMVYLQKENIIDESGMPKERFSAEFPKEGPSILRIQQVVRGDSAAYFCASSLNGQGQETQYFGPGTRLLVL.

The J gene is TRBJ2-5, the V gene TRBV11-2; D is undetermined. The CDR3 runs to 13 residues. Germline CDR1 is SGHAT and CDR2 is FQNNGV. V lost 3 bases to trimming and J lost 1 base, with 6 bases between them. The CDR3 reads CASSFEAQETQYF. As DNA, the CDR3 is TGTGCCAGCAGCTTTGAGGCCCAAGAGACCCAGTACTTC.

This clonotype was detected many times. This chain joins TRBV12-3 or TRBV12-4 and TRBJ2-7; D is perhaps TRBD1 or TRBD2 (5 bases each). Trimming pared 5 bases from V and 6 bases from J, leaving 11 bases between. The CDR3 is 12 amino acids. CDR3 residues: CASSRGTSEQYF. CDR3 nucleotide sequence: TGTGCCAGCAGTCGAGGGACCAGCGAGCAGTACTTC.

This clonotype was counted between two and nine times. The V and J genes are TRBV9 and TRBJ2-3, with TRBD1 identical over 8 bases. The CDR3 has 18 amino acids. The ends lost 3 bases at V and 0 bases at J; junction bases unmatched: 12. CDR1 and CDR2 (germline): SGDLS, YYNGEE. Here the CDR3 reads CASSARPGTGISTDTQYF. The DNA of the CDR3 is TGTGCCAGCAGCGCCCGCCCCGGGACAGGAATAAGCACAGATACGCAGTATTTT.

J is TRBJ1-1 and V is TRBV20-1; TRBD1 is a possible D gene (5 bases). V lost 5 bases and J 1 base, leaving 14 bases between the germline ends. Germline V lookup: CDR1 DFQATT, CDR2 SNEGSKA (reference sequence). The CDR3 extends over 14 amino acids. DNA of the CDR3: TGCAGTGCTCCCGTTTCGGGGCCGAACACTGAAGCTTTCTTT. Translating it yields CSAPVSGPNTEAFF.

V usage is TRBV4-2 and J usage is TRBJ2-2; 9 positions match TRBD2. CDR1 is LGHNA, CDR2 YNFKEQ, per germline. This CDR3 has 16 residues. J gave up 1 base and V 2 bases, and 2 bases lay outside the gene matches. In DNA, the CDR3 is TGTGCCAGCAGCCAACTAGCGGGGCTGAACACCGGGGAGCTGTTTTTT. Encoded protein: CASSQLAGLNTGELFF.

The V gene is TRBV4-1, the J gene TRBJ1-2; maybe TRBD1 (6 bases). The germline V gene encodes CDR1 MGHRA and CDR2 YSYEKL. CDR3 size: 14 residues. V lost 1 base, J lost 5 bases, and 11 bases lay in between. DNA for the CDR3: TGCGCCAGCAGCCAAGCGAAGCAGGGGTATGGCTACACCTTC. This codes for CASSQAKQGYGYTF.

The table lists this clonotype with a few counts. The rearrangement links TRBV11-2 to TRBJ2-1; 12 positions match TRBD2. The junction had 4 bases not matched to a gene; V was cut back by 0 bases and J by 4 bases. Germline-derived CDR1 and CDR2 are SGHAT and FQNNGV. This CDR3 is 17 amino acids long. In DNA, the CDR3 is TGTGCCAGCAGCTTAGACGAGCTAGCGGGGGGGTACAATGAGCAGTTCTTC. It encodes CASSLDELAGGYNEQFF.

The table lists this clonotype with many counts. The V and J genes are TRBV4-3 and TRBJ2-1; weak D call: TRBD1 (6 bases). Germline V gene sequence: CDR1 LGHNA, CDR2 YSLEER. The CDR3 runs 15 residues. V was clipped by 3 bases and J by 4 bases, with 13 bases between them. In DNA, the CDR3 is TGCGCCAGCAGCCACGAACCAGGACAGTACAATGAGCAGTTCTTC. Translating gives CASSHEPGQYNEQFF.

V is TRBV7-8 and J is TRBJ1-2; 10 positions match TRBD1. This CDR3 comprises 16 residues. Per the germline V gene, CDR1 is SGHVS and CDR2 is FQNEAQ. Trimming took 3 bases from V and 4 from J; bases not matched to a gene: 8. The CDR3 bases are TGTGCCAGCAGCTTCCCAGGACAGGGGGTGGGCTATGGCTACACCTTC. Translated, it gives CASSFPGQGVGYGYTF.

This chain connects TRBV20-1 to TRBJ2-5, with 11 bases aligning to TRBD2. Germline V lookup: CDR1 DFQATT, CDR2 SNEGSKA (reference sequence). V was pared by 5 bases and J by 2 bases, with 7 bases of the junction left unmatched. The CDR3 extends over 15 amino acids. CDR3 DNA: TGCAGTGCTGGAAAAATAGCGGGGGGGCAAGAGACCCAGTACTTC. Its protein product is CSAGKIAGGQETQYF.

The chain has TRBV9 and TRBJ2-1; D might be TRBD2 (6 bases). The V gene lost 4 bases and the J gene lost 4 bases, with 15 bases spanning the gap. The CDR3 is made up of 15 amino acids. Germline CDR1 and CDR2: SGDLS and YYNGEE. CDR3 region: CASSPPSGGYNEQFF. The CDR3 DNA reads as TGTGCCAGCAGCCCCCCGAGCGGAGGGTACAATGAGCAGTTCTTC. Filled out from reference TRBV9 and TRBJ2-1, the complete variable domain reads DSGVTQTPKHLITATGQRVTLRCSPRSGDLSVYWYQQSLDQGLQFLIQYYNGEERAKGNILERFSAQQFPDLHSELNLSSLELGDSALYFCASSPPSGGYNEQFFGPGTRLTVL.

V usage is TRBV20-1 and J usage is TRBJ2-1, with TRBD1 identical over 7 bases. With 1 base clipped from V and 8 bases from J, the junction kept 5 bases outside the gene matches. The CDR3 is made up of 13 amino acids. In germline, CDR1 is DFQATT, CDR2 SNEGSKA (reference sequence). The CDR3 coding sequence is TGCAGTGCTAGAGGGGCAGGGGGATATGAGCAGTTCTTC. This encodes CSARGAGGYEQFF.

This clonotype was found a few times. The chain employs TRBV15 and TRBJ2-7, with D possibly matching TRBD2 (6 bases). Germline V gene sequence: CDR1 LNHNV, CDR2 YYDKDF (reference sequence). The germline V and J ends were trimmed by 1 base and 2 bases, with 12 bases remaining between them. The CDR3 covers 15 residues. The CDR3 DNA reads as TGTGCCACCAGCAGAGGGGGGGTACGCGCCTACGAGCAGTACGTC. It translates to CATSRGGVRAYEQYV.

On this clonotype: At one of its ends the junction is not consistent with the germline gene, which may arise from a read error. V and J are TRBV20-1 and TRBJ2-1, with 8 bases fitting TRBD1. This CDR3 has 16 amino acids. From germline, CDR1 is DFQATT and CDR2 SNEGSKA (reference sequence). The CDR3 loop reads CSARDIGQGSYNDQFF. The CDR3 DNA sequence: TGCAGTGCTAGAGATATTGGACAGGGCTCCTACAATGACCAGTTCTTC.

The V call is TRBV20-1, the J call TRBJ2-7; 9 bases map to TRBD2. The CDR3 has 13 amino acids. V trimming: 3 bases; J trimming: 5 bases; junction bases outside the gene matches: 5. Germline loops: CDR1 DFQATT, CDR2 SNEGSKA (reference sequence). In nucleotides, the CDR3 is TGCAGTGCTAGCAGGCGACTAGCGGACGAGCAGTACTTC. Protein product: CSASRRLADEQYF.

This clonotype showed up many times. At one end the junction does not follow the germline gene, possibly because of a read error. The chain has TRBV5-1 and TRBJ2-7, with a weak D call TRBD1 (6 bases). The CDR3 covers 14 residues. The germline V gene has CDR1 SGHRS and CDR2 YFSETQ. CDR3 DNA sequence: TGTGCCAGCAGCTTAGGCCAGGGGCCCTACGAGCAGTACTTC. This gives the protein CASSLGQGPYEQYF.

The rearrangement uses TRBV6-1 and TRBJ1-4; 10 bases match TRBD1. V lost 10 bases to trimming and J lost 5 bases; unmatched junction nucleotides: 7. Germline V gene data show CDR1 as MNHNS and CDR2 as SASEGT. This CDR3 is 14 amino acids long. The CDR3 loop reads CATSSGQGNEKLFF. Written as DNA, the CDR3 is TGTGCCACCAGCTCGGGACAGGGGAATGAAAAACTGTTTTTT.

This clonotype has more than one count but fewer than ten. The chain is built from TRBV20-1 and TRBJ2-2; possible D gene TRBD1, 5 bases. Germline CDR1 DFQATT, CDR2 SNEGSKA (reference sequence). The CDR3 has 14 amino acids. The V end lost 4 bases, the J end lost 1 base, and 10 bases lay between the germline ends. CDR3 loop: CSAMGHMNTGELFF. As DNA, the CDR3 is TGCAGTGCTATGGGGCATATGAACACCGGGGAGCTGTTTTTT.

In this sample, this clonotype turned up a few times. CDR3 loop: CASSSGGIQYF. CDR3 DNA: TGTGCCAGCAGCTCAGGGGGGATTCAGTACTTC. V gene TRBV7-2 combines with J gene TRBJ2-4; D may be TRBD1 (7 bases). CDR1 and CDR2 from the germline V gene are SGHTA and FQGNSA. Trimming took 4 bases from V and 10 from J, leaving 8 bases between them. CDR3 length: 11 residues.

This clonotype appeared many times. This sequence joins TRBV10-3 and TRBJ1-2; possibly TRBD1 for D (5 bases). V gave up 6 bases and J gave up 1 base, with 12 bases separating them. The germline CDR1 and CDR2 sequences are ENHRY and SYGVKD. The CDR3 spans 14 residues. The CDR3 nucleotides read TGTGCCATCAGAATCCCCAGGGATAACTATGGCTACACCTTC. It is translated as CAIRIPRDNYGYTF.

This clonotype has only a few counts. The V call is TRBV10-3, the J call TRBJ2-7; the match to TRBD2 covers 10 bases. This CDR3 comprises 14 residues. Unmatched junction bases numbered 9, after V lost 10 bases and J lost 3 bases. Germline V gene data show CDR1 as ENHRY and CDR2 as SYGVKD. The CDR3 DNA is TGTGCCACTTCCGGGACTAGCGACCGCTACGAGCAGTACTTC. Translating gives CATSGTSDRYEQYF.

This chain links TRBV27 with TRBJ2-2, with a possible D match to TRBD1 (6 bases). The length of the CDR3 is 17 residues. V dropped 10 bases and J dropped 0 bases, with 21 bases sitting between them. Germline values: CDR1 MNHEY, CDR2 SMNVEV (reference sequence). Here the CDR3 DNA reads TGTGCCACAACGCCGGGACACCGACTCGCGAACACCGGGGAGCTGTTTTTT. Its translation: CATTPGHRLANTGELFF.

In its sample, this clonotype was seen many times. This chain joins TRBV11-2 and TRBJ1-6; D may be TRBD1 (6 bases). Germline V CDR1 and CDR2: SGHAT, FQNNGV. The CDR3 is made up of 15 amino acids. The germline V and J ends were trimmed by 5 bases and 3 bases, with 11 bases remaining between them. The CDR3 region is CASSEQGFYNSPLHF. The CDR3 nucleotides read TGTGCCAGCAGCGAACAGGGATTCTATAATTCACCCCTCCACTTT.